The 2 T cell receptor beta chains in this list originate from one sample, sequenced in a study of breast tumors, draining lymph nodes, adjacent tissues. TCRdb fed the multiplex PCR reads into MiXCR, producing one record per CDR3 protein. There are more than 200,000 distinct CDR3 sequences in the sample; around 32% occur only once, and roughly 1.3% lies in the top ten. Axillary draining lymph nodes of breast cancer patients supplied the node samples. Sequenced material: axillary lymph node tissue. These receptors all stem from a female donor with breast cancer. Some clones in this sample may be carry-over from other donors' samples.

This clonotype has ten or more counts. The rearrangement joins TRBV7-9 to TRBJ2-7; weak D call: TRBD2 (6 bases). CDR3 length equals 13 residues. Between the trimmed V and J ends, which lost 8 bases and 6 bases, there was a span of 17 bases. Germline lookup yields CDR1 SEHNR and CDR2 FQNEAQ (reference sequence). The CDR3 spells CASGSGTPCEQYF. The CDR3 DNA reads TGTGCCAGCGGTAGCGGCACACCTTGCGAGCAGTACTTC.

As for this clonotype: A much larger clone lies one base from this, so it may be a read error. For the CDR3, the DNA is TGTGCCAGCAGTCGCGCCCTCCGGGATACCCTCTCTGGAAACACCATATATTTT. This sequence encodes CASSRALRDTLSGNTIYF. The chain combines TRBV6-1 with TRBJ1-3; no definite D call. Germline-derived CDR1 and CDR2 are MNHNS and SASEGT. CDR3 size: 18 residues. V gave up 5 bases and J gave up 0 bases, with 20 bases separating them.